These T cell receptor beta chains were read from a single sample in a study of T cell clones after liver transplantation. Clones were read by immunoSEQ multiplex PCR, and TCRdb kept only the in-frame ones, dropping some. This table holds over 70,000 clones, about 80% found once. The specimen was CD4+ T cells from blood, collected 12 months after liver transplant. These receptor sequences come from a human patient who received a liver transplant. Some T cells may have originated in the graft donor. The CDR3 runs from the conserved cysteine through the conserved F or W. A D gene is named only where the DNA matches it firmly. Where a row states a size, it is once, few, many or the class of an expanded clone; other rows omit it.

v_call: TRBV10-1; d_call: TRBD1; clone_size: NA; j_call: TRBJ1-4; cdr3_nt: TGCGCCTGGCCCGGGACAGCTAATGAAAAACTGTTTTTT; cdr3_aa: CAWPGTANEKLFF
v_call: TRBV4-3; d_call: TRBD2; clone_size: NA; j_call: TRBJ2-2; cdr3_nt: TGCGCCAGCAGCCGCCCTACTAGCGGGAGAACCGGGGAGCTGTTTTTT; cdr3_aa: CASSRPTSGRTGELFF
v_call: TRBV15; d_call: TRBD1; clone_size: NA; j_call: TRBJ1-2; cdr3_nt: TGTGCCACCAGCAGAGGGCAGGGGGGCTATGGCTACACCTTC; cdr3_aa: CATSRGQGGYGYTF
v_call: TRBV28; d_call: NA; clone_size: NA; j_call: TRBJ1-5; cdr3_nt: TGTGCCACTTTCGGAGGGCATAGCAATCAGCCCCAGCATTTT; cdr3_aa: CATFGGHSNQPQHF
v_call: TRBV29-1; d_call: NA; clone_size: NA; j_call: TRBJ1-2; cdr3_nt: TGCAGCGGCCAGGGCGAAGACTATGGCTACACCTTC; cdr3_aa: CSGQGEDYGYTF
v_call: TRBV5-8; d_call: TRBD1; clone_size: few; j_call: TRBJ2-7; cdr3_nt: TGTGCCAGCAGCCTGGCGGGACAGGGGGGGAACGAGCAGTACTTC; cdr3_aa: CASSLAGQGGNEQYF
v_call: TRBV7-2; d_call: NA; clone_size: NA; j_call: TRBJ2-1; cdr3_nt: TGTGCCAGCAGCTTAGCCCGGTCCTCTGGCAATGAGCAGTTCTTC; cdr3_aa: CASSLARSSGNEQFF
v_call: TRBV13; d_call: TRBD2; clone_size: NA; j_call: TRBJ2-7; cdr3_nt: TGTGCCAGCAGCCGTCCGGCCAGCGGGAGCTACGAGCAGTACTTC; cdr3_aa: CASSRPASGSYEQYF
v_call: TRBV28; d_call: NA; clone_size: once; j_call: TRBJ1-5; cdr3_nt: TGTGCCAGCAGTTTACACCCCCTGGGTGAGCCCCAGCATTTT; cdr3_aa: CASSLHPLGEPQHF
v_call: TRBV7-2; d_call: NA; clone_size: NA; j_call: TRBJ1-3; cdr3_nt: TGTGCCAGCAGCTCTTCTGGGGGCTCTGGAAACACCATATATTTT; cdr3_aa: CASSSSGGSGNTIYF
v_call: TRBV10-3; d_call: TRBD1; clone_size: NA; j_call: TRBJ2-7; cdr3_nt: TGTGCCATCAGTGAGCCCCCGGGACAGGCTCTGAAAACCAGCTCCTACGAGCAGTACTTC; cdr3_aa: CAISEPPGQALKTSSYEQYF
v_call: TRBV5-1; d_call: NA; clone_size: NA; j_call: TRBJ2-7; cdr3_nt: TGCGCCAGCACCAACTTGCACGGGGAGGCCTACGAGCAGTACTTC; cdr3_aa: CASTNLHGEAYEQYF
v_call: TRBV7-2; d_call: NA; clone_size: NA; j_call: TRBJ1-2; cdr3_nt: TGTGCCAGCAGCTTAGGGGTGCAGAACTATGGCTACACCTTC; cdr3_aa: CASSLGVQNYGYTF
v_call: TRBV9; d_call: TRBD1; clone_size: NA; j_call: TRBJ2-7; cdr3_nt: TGTGCCAGCAGCGTAGGACAGGGGGCGTACGAGCAGTACTTC; cdr3_aa: CASSVGQGAYEQYF
v_call: TRBV2; d_call: NA; clone_size: NA; j_call: TRBJ2-7; cdr3_nt: TGTGCCAGCAGAGGGACACACAGCTACGAGCAGTACTTC; cdr3_aa: CASRGTHSYEQYF
v_call: TRBV2; d_call: TRBD2; clone_size: NA; j_call: TRBJ2-5; cdr3_nt: TGTGCCAGCAGAACCCCCGGGACTAGGGGGAGAGGGACCCAGTACTTC; cdr3_aa: CASRTPGTRGRGTQYF
v_call: TRBV2; d_call: TRBD2; clone_size: NA; j_call: TRBJ2-3; cdr3_nt: TGTGCCAGCTGCGGGGGAGTGAGCACAGATACGCAGTATTTT; cdr3_aa: CASCGGVSTDTQYF
v_call: TRBV30; d_call: TRBD2; clone_size: NA; j_call: TRBJ2-1; cdr3_nt: TGTGCCTGGAGTGGGACGGGACTAGCGGGAGGGCCGCGGTGGAATGAGCAGTTCTTC; cdr3_aa: CAWSGTGLAGGPRWNEQFF
v_call: TRBV2; d_call: NA; clone_size: NA; j_call: TRBJ2-2; cdr3_nt: TGTGCCAGCAGTCGGAGGGAAACCGGGGAGCTGTTTTTT; cdr3_aa: CASSRRETGELFF
v_call: TRBV6-1; d_call: NA; clone_size: medium-sized; j_call: TRBJ2-7; cdr3_nt: TGTGCCAGCAGTAGCCCGACCTCCCGAAACGAGCAGTACTTC; cdr3_aa: CASSSPTSRNEQYF
v_call: TRBV5-1; d_call: TRBD1; clone_size: NA; j_call: TRBJ2-2; cdr3_nt: TGCGCCAGCAGCTTGGATGGACAGGGTAATGCCGGGGAGCTGTTTTTT; cdr3_aa: CASSLDGQGNAGELFF
v_call: TRBV19; d_call: NA; clone_size: NA; j_call: TRBJ1-2; cdr3_nt: TGTGCCAGTAGTATAGAAGGGGAGGATGGCTACACCTTC; cdr3_aa: CASSIEGEDGYTF
v_call: TRBV7-2; d_call: TRBD1; clone_size: NA; j_call: TRBJ1-2; cdr3_nt: TGTGCCAGCAGCTACTGGACAGGCAACTATGGCTACACCTTC; cdr3_aa: CASSYWTGNYGYTF
v_call: TRBV5-1; d_call: TRBD1; clone_size: NA; j_call: TRBJ1-1; cdr3_nt: TGCGCCAGCAGCTTAAGATGGGGAGGGACAGGCTCCTTTAACACTGAAGCTTTCTTT; cdr3_aa: CASSLRWGGTGSFNTEAFF
v_call: TRBV28; d_call: NA; clone_size: NA; j_call: TRBJ2-6; cdr3_nt: TGTGCCAGCAGTTTAGATTCCCAGGCTGGGGCCAACGTCCTGACTTTC; cdr3_aa: CASSLDSQAGANVLTF
v_call: TRBV7-2; d_call: NA; clone_size: NA; j_call: TRBJ1-4; cdr3_nt: TGTGCCAGCAGCCGGACAGTCAAAAATGAAAAACTGTTTTTT; cdr3_aa: CASSRTVKNEKLFF
v_call: TRBV28; d_call: NA; clone_size: NA; j_call: TRBJ2-5; cdr3_nt: TGTGCCAGCTGGACCCCGAACCAAGAGACCCAGTACTTC; cdr3_aa: CASWTPNQETQYF
v_call: TRBV9; d_call: TRBD1; clone_size: few; j_call: TRBJ2-1; cdr3_nt: TGTGCCAGCAACTATGACAGGGGCAATGAGCAGTTCTTC; cdr3_aa: CASNYDRGNEQFF
v_call: TRBV9; d_call: NA; clone_size: once; j_call: TRBJ1-2; cdr3_nt: TGTGCCAGCAGCCGTAGTGCGGAGGACTATGGCTACACCTTC; cdr3_aa: CASSRSAEDYGYTF
v_call: TRBV5-1; d_call: NA; clone_size: once; j_call: TRBJ1-3; cdr3_nt: TGCGCCAGCAGCTTGGGGACTTACAGTTCTGGAAACACCATATATTTT; cdr3_aa: CASSLGTYSSGNTIYF
v_call: TRBV18; d_call: TRBD2; clone_size: few; j_call: TRBJ2-3; cdr3_nt: TGTGCCAGCTCACCAGGGACTAGCGGGGCCCTAGGGACAGATACGCAGTATTTT; cdr3_aa: CASSPGTSGALGTDTQYF
v_call: TRBV29-1; d_call: NA; clone_size: NA; j_call: TRBJ2-3; cdr3_nt: TGCAGCGTTGACCGAGCGGGCGCAGACACAGATACGCAGTATTTT; cdr3_aa: CSVDRAGADTDTQYF
v_call: TRBV7-2; d_call: NA; clone_size: NA; j_call: TRBJ2-3; cdr3_nt: TGTGCCAGCGCCCAAGCCGGGACCCGGAGCACAGATACGCAGTATTTT; cdr3_aa: CASAQAGTRSTDTQYF
v_call: TRBV5-1; d_call: NA; clone_size: NA; j_call: TRBJ1-1; cdr3_nt: TGCGCCAGCAATACCGGGACAATGGGCACTGAAGCTTTCTTT; cdr3_aa: CASNTGTMGTEAFF
v_call: TRBV7-2; d_call: TRBD1; clone_size: NA; j_call: TRBJ2-5; cdr3_nt: TGTGCCAGCAGCTTTTTTGGACAGGACCAAGAGACCCAGTACTTC; cdr3_aa: CASSFFGQDQETQYF